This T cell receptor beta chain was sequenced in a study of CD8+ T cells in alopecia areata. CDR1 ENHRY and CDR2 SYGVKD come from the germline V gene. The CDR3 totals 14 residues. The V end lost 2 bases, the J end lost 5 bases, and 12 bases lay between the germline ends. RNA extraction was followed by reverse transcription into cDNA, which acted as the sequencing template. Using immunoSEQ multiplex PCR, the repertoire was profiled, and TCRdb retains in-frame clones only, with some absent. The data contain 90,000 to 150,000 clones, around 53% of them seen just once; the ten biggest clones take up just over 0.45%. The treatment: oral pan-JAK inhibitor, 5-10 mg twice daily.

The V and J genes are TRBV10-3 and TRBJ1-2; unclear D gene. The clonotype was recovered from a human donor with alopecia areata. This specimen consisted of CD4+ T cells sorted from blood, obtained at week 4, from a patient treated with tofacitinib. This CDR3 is CAISEADNRYGYTF. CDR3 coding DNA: TGTGCCATCAGTGAGGCAGACAACCGATATGGCTACACCTTC.